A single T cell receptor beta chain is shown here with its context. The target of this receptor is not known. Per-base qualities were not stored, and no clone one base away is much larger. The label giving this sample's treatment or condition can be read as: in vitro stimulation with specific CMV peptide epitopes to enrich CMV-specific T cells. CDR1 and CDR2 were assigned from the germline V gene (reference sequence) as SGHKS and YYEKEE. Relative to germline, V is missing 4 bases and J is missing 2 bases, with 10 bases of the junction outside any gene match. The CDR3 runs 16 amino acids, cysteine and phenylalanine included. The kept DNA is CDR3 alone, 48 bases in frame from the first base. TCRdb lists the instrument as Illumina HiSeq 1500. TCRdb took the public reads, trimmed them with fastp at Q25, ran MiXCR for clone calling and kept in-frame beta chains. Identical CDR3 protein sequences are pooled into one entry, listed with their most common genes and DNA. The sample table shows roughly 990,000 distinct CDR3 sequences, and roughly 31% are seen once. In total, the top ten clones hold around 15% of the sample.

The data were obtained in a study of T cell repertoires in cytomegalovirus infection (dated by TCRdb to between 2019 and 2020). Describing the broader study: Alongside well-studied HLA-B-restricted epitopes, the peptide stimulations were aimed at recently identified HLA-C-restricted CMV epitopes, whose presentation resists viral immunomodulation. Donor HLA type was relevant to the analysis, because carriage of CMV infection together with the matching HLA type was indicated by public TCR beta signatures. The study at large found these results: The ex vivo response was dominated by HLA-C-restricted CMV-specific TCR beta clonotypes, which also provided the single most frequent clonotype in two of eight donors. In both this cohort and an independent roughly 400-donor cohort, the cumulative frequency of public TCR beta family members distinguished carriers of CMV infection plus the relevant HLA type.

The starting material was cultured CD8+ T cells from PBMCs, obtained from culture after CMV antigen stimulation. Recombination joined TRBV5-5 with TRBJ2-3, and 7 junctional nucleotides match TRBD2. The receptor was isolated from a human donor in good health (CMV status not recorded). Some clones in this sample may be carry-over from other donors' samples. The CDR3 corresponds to CASSEEGGGYTDTQYF. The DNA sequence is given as TGTGCCAGCAGCGAGGAGGGCGGGGGATACACAGATACGCAGTATTTT.